One sample yielded the 7 T cell receptor beta chains listed below, sequenced in a study of blood T cell repertoires in COVID-19 (dated by TCRdb to the early 2020s). Libraries were prepared through the immunoSEQ multiplex PCR assay. The table comes from immuneACCESS by way of TCRdb, which keeps in-frame sequences with V and J called. Part of the clones is missing from these tables; in studies checked, under half for an unresolved V gene and the rest for unknown reasons. This sample is represented by 250,000 to 350,000 clones; around 89% of them were singletons. More than 6.5% of the sample belongs to the ten largest clones. Sample: peripheral blood. All receptors come from a woman aged 25 to 39 who had recovered from COVID-19.

The V call is TRBV28, the J call TRBJ1-2, with D perhaps TRBD1 (5 bases). The CDR3 totals 12 residues. Germline assignment: CDR1 MDHEN and CDR2 SYDVKM. Trimming left V 6 bases short and J 10 bases short, with 15 bases between. CDR3: CASSLRDSFYTF. The CDR3 DNA sequence: TGTGCCAGCAGCCTAAGAGACAGCTTCTACACCTTC.

V and J are TRBV28 and TRBJ2-2, with D perhaps TRBD2 (5 bases). The germline CDR1 and CDR2 sequences are MDHEN and SYDVKM. The CDR3 length is 17 residues. Trimming removed 3 bases at V and 4 bases at J, with 18 bases between. The CDR3 sequence is CASSFLGVGLVTGELFF. The CDR3 coding sequence is TGTGCCAGCAGTTTTCTCGGGGTAGGGCTCGTCACCGGGGAGCTGTTTTTT.

J is TRBJ1-2 and V is TRBV2; 8 nucleotides match TRBD1. Trimming at V came to 6 bases and at J to 0 bases, leaving 6 bases not matched to a gene. In germline, CDR1 is SNHLY, CDR2 FYNNEI. The CDR3 spans 15 residues. The chain's CDR3 is CASRSDRGTNYGYTF. The CDR3 DNA is TGTGCCAGCAGGTCTGACAGGGGAACTAACTATGGCTACACCTTC.

This clone occurred many times. The DNA for the CDR3 is TGTGCCAGCTCAAAGTTACAGGGGGAGGATCAGCCCCAGCATTTT. It yields the protein CASSKLQGEDQPQHF. The chain joins TRBV18 to TRBJ1-5; 8 bases align to TRBD1. Germline CDR1 and CDR2: KGHSH and LQKENI. V gave up 5 bases and J gave up 5 bases; unmatched junction bases: 8. This CDR3 region has 15 residues.

The chain joins TRBV6-2 or TRBV6-3 to TRBJ1-2; 7 bases fit TRBD1. Germline V CDR1 and CDR2: MNHEY, SVGEGT. Trimming cost V 1 base and J 4 bases; bases outside gene matches: 15. This CDR3 has 18 amino acids. The CDR3 sequence is CASSYFPTGQELLYGYTF. In nucleotides, the CDR3 is TGTGCCAGCAGTTACTTCCCGACAGGGCAGGAACTCCTCTATGGCTACACCTTC.

The chain couples TRBV7-9 to TRBJ2-1; D uncertain. Per germline, CDR1 SEHNR and CDR2 FQNEAQ (reference sequence). Trimming pared 0 bases from V and 0 bases from J, leaving 12 bases between. The CDR3 is 17 amino acids. The CDR3 nucleotides read TGTGCCAGCAGCTTAGCGATTGGGCAGTACTCCTACAATGAGCAGTTCTTC. This codes for CASSLAIGQYSYNEQFF.

The genes are TRBV5-6 and TRBJ2-4, with 7 bases matching TRBD1. CDR3 length equals 16 residues. Germline V gene data show CDR1 as SGHDT and CDR2 as YYEEEE. V trimming: 5 bases; J trimming: 0 bases; junction bases outside the gene matches: 8. The CDR3 spells CASRRIGTVAKNIQYF. CDR3 sequence (DNA): TGTGCCAGCAGGCGGATCGGGACAGTAGCCAAAAACATTCAGTACTTC.